This T cell receptor (beta chain) stems from a study of vaccination and CD4 T cells after COVID-19 (dated by TCRdb to the early 2020s). For context, the study as a whole: In the convalescent cohort there were six males and four females, among whom were two Hispanic individuals, seven Caucasians, two Asians and one multiracial person. Each participant got two doses of either the Pfizer-BioNTech BNT162b2 vaccine (n=8) or the Moderna mRNA-1273 vaccine (n=2). Post-COVID blood samples were collected from convalescent patients a median of approximately 100 days after diagnosis, with a range of roughly 30 to 170 days. Post-vaccine blood samples were obtained a median of around 74 days after the second vaccine dose, with a range of roughly 14 to 241 days. For stimulating the cultures, overlapping spike peptide pools were used, derived from SARS-CoV-2 as well as from the common cold coronaviruses HCoV-NL63, HCoV-OC43 and HCoV-229E. Control cultures used a CEFX viral epitope pool as positive control, an HIV-1 Nef peptide pool as negative control, or no peptide. In more than eight COVID-19 convalescent patients and 4 infection-naive healthy vaccine recipients, researchers compared the spike-specific CD4+ TCR repertoire from before mRNA vaccination with the repertoire from after. Memory CD4+ T cell crossreactivity between SARS-CoV-2 and common cold coronavirus spike proteins was assessed at the TCR clonotype level in an earlier paper using these donors.

Regarding this clonotype: There is no known antigen for this receptor. No base quality values were provided; no much bigger clone lies one nucleotide off.

According to the germline V gene, CDR1 reads MNHNS and CDR2 reads SASEGT. V ends up 1 base short and J 5 bases short, with an unmatched junction base count of 6. The CDR3 runs 15 residues from the cysteine to the phenylalanine. Only the CDR3 portion is preserved as DNA: 45 bases, with reading frame beginning at the first base. Read against the paper, the sample's treatment or condition label means: roughly 10-day PBMC culture with coronavirus spike peptide pools or control peptides (ViraFEST assay). CD4+ T cells from unexposed donors were collected before the COVID-19 pandemic (2011-2018). The ViraFEST assay was used in the study, in which antigen-specific T cells were expanded with peptide pools and expanded clonotypes were subsequently identified by TCR sequencing. Each well held around 2 million PBMCs cultured in IMDM containing around 5% human AB serum and 10 IU/ml IL-2, with approximately 9.2 ug/ml peptide pools added. Half of the culture medium was replaced with fresh IL-2-containing medium on days 3 and 7. Once the cells had been in culture for 9 to 10 days, the EasySep CD4+ T cell isolation kit was used to isolate CD4+ T cells by negative selection. As cell numbers permitted, CD4+ T cells from unexposed donors were tested for reactivity to SARS-CoV-2 S and N and to four common cold coronavirus spike pools. Ficoll-Paque Plus gradient centrifugation was used to isolate PBMCs from whole blood, and the isolated PBMCs were then either used fresh or cryopreserved at -140C. Triplicate wells were generally used for each culture condition. The leukapheresis product used for the unexposed donors was purchased from a commercial source.

The library was built by means of PCR. DNA from cultured CD4+ T cells underwent TCR sequencing with the Oncomine TCR Beta short-read assay at the Johns Hopkins FTIC core. The QIAamp micro DNA kit was used to extract genomic DNA from the cultured CD4+ T cells. Oncomine TCR Beta libraries from cultured CD4+ T cells were pooled using unique dual indexes and sequenced on an Illumina iSeq 100. Concerning the study's data processing: Non-productive sequences were removed, and CDR3s not starting with C, not ending with F or W, or shorter than 7 amino acids were discarded. Antigen-specific clonotypes were identified with the MANAFEST web application by comparing peptide-stimulated wells with reference and other culture wells. To be called positive, a clone needed an FDR below 0.05, an odds ratio above 5, and a productive frequency above 0.1% in at least two of three replicate wells. A clonotype counted as cross-reactive if it showed significant expansion both in the SARS-CoV-2 spike wells and in at least one common cold coronavirus spike condition. CDR3 homology was assessed with Levenshtein distances (stringdist) and unrooted phylogenetic trees (ape) in R version 3.6.1. Clones were called with MiXCR by TCRdb after fastp trimmed the public reads at Q25, and only in-frame beta chains were retained. Each entry is one CDR3 protein sequence, shown with its most common DNA and genes. What appears here as the V and J calls and clone size reflects TCRdb's work, not the paper's. This sample is represented by thousands of distinct CDR3 sequences; under 35% of them were singletons. The ten most abundant clones make up over 20% of the sample.

What the research found in general, with its limitations: The median number of SARS-CoV-2-reactive clonotypes rose from about 23 after infection to a few dozen after vaccination, but the change was not significant. In convalescent patients, nearly all vaccine-specific clones (304 of 307) were found to be mono-reactive for SARS-CoV-2 spike rather than cross-reactive with common cold coronaviruses. In convalescent patients, a median approximately 90% of post-vaccine SARS-CoV-2-reactive clones were detected only after vaccination, suggesting vaccine-specific priming. The number of convalescent patients in the study was relatively small, and the study did not examine early timepoints following natural infection.

The chain uses TRBV6-1 and TRBJ2-5, and TRBD1 matches 8 of the central bases. Sequenced: CD4+ T cells from blood, cultured in vitro. The receptor was isolated from a human donor in good health. CDR3 reads: CASSEGDRGTETQYF. The nucleotide sequence reads as follows: TGTGCCAGCAGTGAAGGCGACAGGGGAACGGAGACCCAGTACTTC.